A selection of T cell receptor beta chains follows, all from one sample in a study of regulatory T cells in long-lasting Graves disease. In TCRdb, the multiplex PCR reads were re-called with MiXCR into one record per CDR3 protein. This table holds a few hundred thousand distinct CDR3 sequences, roughly 24% found once. Here the sequenced sample was peripheral blood mononuclear cells (PBMCs), taken when the disease was refractory, from a patient treated with antithyroid drugs. The receptors derive from a woman aged 40 to 50 with Graves disease. Both conserved end residues are part of each CDR3. Fields, in order: V gene, D gene, J gene, clone size, CDR3 protein, CDR3 DNA. The D gene is left open where the match is weak. The size field is filled for only some rows; it gives once, few, many or a size class.

V: TRBV20-1; D: -; J: TRBJ1-1; size: many; CDR3: CSARDRRQGKNTEAFF; DNA: TGCAGTGCTAGAGATCGGCGTCAGGGAAAGAACACTGAAGCTTTCTTT
V: TRBV28; D: -; J: TRBJ1-2; size: many; CDR3: CASSLGGHGYTF; DNA: TGTGCCAGCAGTTTAGGGGGGCATGGCTACACCTTC
V: TRBV2; D: -; J: TRBJ2-3; size: -; CDR3: CASTRVRGDTQYF; DNA: TGTGCCAGCACGCGAGTACGGGGAGATACGCAGTATTTT
V: TRBV6-1; D: -; J: TRBJ1-5; size: few; CDR3: CASSERGKATQPQHF; DNA: TGTGCCAGCAGTGAAAGAGGCAAAGCAACTCAGCCCCAGCATTTT
V: TRBV25-1; D: -; J: TRBJ2-1; size: -; CDR3: CASNEGNNEQFF; DNA: TGTGCCAGCAACGAGGGAAACAATGAGCAGTTCTTC
V: TRBV6-2/TRBV6-3; D: -; J: TRBJ1-4; size: few; CDR3: CASSLPSQGEKLFF; DNA: TGTGCCAGCAGTCTACCTTCGCAGGGTGAAAAACTGTTTTTT
V: TRBV28; D: TRBD2; J: TRBJ2-1; size: -; CDR3: CASSSGTSGRDEQFF; DNA: TGTGCCAGCAGTTCCGGGACTAGCGGGCGGGATGAGCAGTTCTTC
V: TRBV12-3/TRBV12-4; D: -; J: TRBJ1-2; size: many; CDR3: CASSFSGINYGYTF; DNA: TGTGCCAGCAGTTTTTCAGGGATTAACTATGGCTACACCTTC
V: TRBV19; D: TRBD1; J: TRBJ2-3; size: -; CDR3: CASRDRSTDTQYF; DNA: TGTGCCAGTCGGGACAGGTCCACAGATACGCAGTATTTT
V: TRBV20-1; D: TRBD1; J: TRBJ2-4; size: -; CDR3: CSASGQGNIQYF; DNA: TGCAGTGCTAGCGGACAGGGGAACATTCAGTACTTC
V: TRBV7-9; D: -; J: TRBJ2-7; size: once; CDR3: CASSEAPGRKNEQYF; DNA: TGTGCCAGCAGCGAAGCACCCGGACGCAAAAACGAGCAGTACTTC
V: TRBV9; D: TRBD1; J: TRBJ2-6; size: -; CDR3: CASSVARDGTGDSRANVLTF; DNA: TGTGCCAGCAGCGTAGCGAGGGACGGGACAGGTGACTCTAGGGCCAACGTCCTGACTTTC
V: TRBV27; D: -; J: TRBJ1-5; size: many; CDR3: CASSRYNNQPQHF; DNA: TGTGCCAGCAGTCGGTACAACAATCAGCCCCAGCATTTT
V: TRBV7-8; D: -; J: TRBJ1-5; size: many; CDR3: CASSEDRRNQPQHF; DNA: TGTGCCAGCAGTGAAGACAGACGCAATCAGCCCCAGCATTTT
V: TRBV2; D: TRBD2; J: TRBJ2-5; size: many; CDR3: CASSKSGRGETQYF; DNA: TGTGCCAGCAGTAAAAGCGGGAGAGGAGAGACCCAGTACTTC
V: TRBV12-3/TRBV12-4; D: -; J: TRBJ1-5; size: many; CDR3: CASSRQYSNQPQHF; DNA: TGTGCCAGCAGTAGGCAGTATAGCAATCAGCCCCAGCATTTT
V: TRBV20-1; D: -; J: TRBJ2-5; size: few; CDR3: CSASKAGVQETQYF; DNA: TGCAGTGCTAGTAAAGCGGGCGTTCAAGAGACCCAGTACTTC
V: TRBV28; D: TRBD2; J: TRBJ2-2; size: many; CDR3: CASRKGGVAGATGELFF; DNA: TGTGCCAGCCGCAAAGGGGGGGTAGCGGGAGCCACCGGGGAGCTGTTTTTT
V: TRBV4-1; D: TRBD2; J: TRBJ2-5; size: few; CDR3: CASSPSGTSGETQYF; DNA: TGCGCCAGCAGCCCATCCGGGACTAGCGGGGAGACCCAGTACTTC
V: TRBV12-3/TRBV12-4; D: -; J: TRBJ2-2; size: many; CDR3: CASTRTGTPTGELFF; DNA: TGTGCCAGCACGCGAACGGGAACCCCCACCGGGGAGCTGTTTTTT
V: TRBV5-5; D: TRBD1; J: TRBJ1-1; size: -; CDR3: CASSARTGTEAFF; DNA: TGTGCCAGCAGCGCACGGACAGGGACTGAAGCTTTCTTT
V: TRBV5-1; D: -; J: TRBJ1-4; size: -; CDR3: CASSLRTTNEKLFF; DNA: TGCGCCAGCAGCCTCAGGACAACTAATGAAAAACTGTTTTTT
V: TRBV7-9; D: -; J: TRBJ2-2; size: -; CDR3: CANTKDTGELFF; DNA: TGTGCCAACACCAAGGACACCGGGGAGCTGTTTTTT
V: TRBV3-1; D: TRBD1; J: TRBJ2-6; size: -; CDR3: CASSPQGHSGANVLTF; DNA: TGTGCCAGCAGCCCACAGGGGCACTCTGGGGCCAACGTCCTGACTTTC
V: TRBV2; D: -; J: TRBJ1-1; size: many; CDR3: CASSFSIPRAFF; DNA: TGTGCCAGCAGTTTTTCCATACCTCGAGCTTTCTTT
V: TRBV7-8; D: -; J: TRBJ1-1; size: many; CDR3: CASSLGGRRTEAFF; DNA: TGTGCCAGCAGCTTAGGAGGGCGCCGGACTGAAGCTTTCTTT
V: TRBV20-1; D: -; J: TRBJ2-5; size: many; CDR3: CSAKGTGIVRTQYF; DNA: TGCAGTGCCAAGGGGACCGGGATAGTTCGGACCCAGTACTTC
V: TRBV11-2; D: TRBD2; J: TRBJ2-3; size: -; CDR3: CASSSDQRDVPSTDTQYF; DNA: TGTGCCAGCAGCTCCGACCAGCGGGACGTTCCTAGCACAGATACGCAGTATTTT
V: TRBV6-5; D: TRBD1; J: TRBJ2-3; size: once; CDR3: CASSYSGQGIADTQYF; DNA: TGTGCCAGCAGTTACTCCGGACAGGGGATAGCAGATACGCAGTATTTT
V: TRBV3-1; D: TRBD2; J: TRBJ2-1; size: -; CDR3: CASRRLAGGPSNEQFF; DNA: TGTGCCAGCAGGAGACTAGCGGGAGGGCCTAGTAATGAGCAGTTCTTC